These 20 T cell receptor beta chains originate from one sample sequenced in a study of blood T cell repertoires in COVID-19. TCRdb's copy holds only in-frame clones and misses some; the assay was immunoSEQ multiplex PCR. The data show over 200,000 clones, roughly 80% seen once. Material: peripheral blood. The receptors were sampled from a woman at least 80 years old with acute or convalescent COVID-19.

This chain joins TRBV10-1 and TRBJ1-1; 9 bases fit TRBD1. The CDR3 length is 13 residues. Looked up from germline, CDR1 is WNHNN and CDR2 is SYGVQD (reference sequence). V trimming: 2 bases; J trimming: 11 bases; junction bases outside the gene matches: 6. The CDR3 loop reads CASSEGGTGTAFF. In DNA, the CDR3 is TGCGCCAGCAGTGAGGGTGGGACAGGGACCGCTTTCTTT.

The V gene is TRBV5-4, the J gene TRBJ2-3, with D tentatively TRBD1 (6 bases). Per the germline V gene, CDR1 is SGHNT and CDR2 is YYREEE (reference sequence). The CDR3 sequence is 14 residues long. The ends were cut back, 1 base at V and 1 base at J, with 7 bases in the middle. CDR3 amino acids: CASSLPGGTDTQYF. As DNA, the CDR3 is TGTGCCAGCAGCTTGCCAGGGGGCACAGATACGCAGTATTTT.

V is TRBV19 and J is TRBJ2-7; D might be TRBD1 (5 bases). Germline CDR1 is LNHDA and CDR2 is SQIVND (reference sequence). The ends were cut back, 5 bases at V and 2 bases at J, with 16 bases in the middle. This CDR3 is 15 amino acids long. CDR3 sequence (DNA): TGTGCCAGTAGTGTCAGGGTATCACAAACCTACGAGCAGTACTTC. As protein: CASSVRVSQTYEQYF.

V is TRBV7-9 and J is TRBJ1-6; D is uncertain. CDR3 length equals 15 residues. The ends were cut back, 5 bases at V and 7 bases at J, with 15 bases in the middle. Germline V gene data show CDR1 as SEHNR and CDR2 as FQNEAQ (reference sequence). This CDR3 reads CASSPSSGLNSPLHF. In nucleotides, the CDR3 is TGTGCCAGCAGCCCGTCCTCAGGTTTGAATTCACCCCTCCACTTT.

The J gene is TRBJ2-5, the V gene TRBV11-3; maybe TRBD1 (6 bases). This CDR3 has 14 residues. Germline V gives CDR1 SGHNT, CDR2 YENEEA. V was shortened by 5 bases and J by 4 bases, with 14 bases between the two germline ends. The DNA for the CDR3 is TGTGCCAGCAGCCCGTTTGGGGGCCGAGAGACCCAGTACTTC. As protein: CASSPFGGRETQYF.

The chain has TRBV5-1 and TRBJ1-1; D remains unclear. CDR1 is SGHRS and CDR2 is YFSETQ in the germline V gene. This CDR3 has 12 amino acids. With 4 bases removed from V and 1 base from J, the gap between germline ends came to 5 bases. Written as DNA, the CDR3 is TGCGCCAGCAGCGAACAGAACACTGAAGCTTTCTTT. This translates into CASSEQNTEAFF.

The V call is TRBV7-6, the J call TRBJ2-1; 7 nucleotides line up with TRBD2. CDR1 SGHVS and CDR2 FNYEAQ come from the germline V gene. V lost 8 bases, J lost 1 base, and 11 bases stayed unmatched. The CDR3 is 16 residues long. Written as DNA, the CDR3 is TGTGCCAGCGTAGGCAAGAGCGGGGCTTCCTACAATGAGCAGTTCTTC. It codes for CASVGKSGASYNEQFF.

The rearrangement uses TRBV28 and TRBJ1-1, with TRBD1 identical over 7 bases. Germline values: CDR1 MDHEN, CDR2 SYDVKM. The CDR3 has 15 amino acids. The V segment lost 5 bases and the J segment 2 bases; nucleotides outside the gene matches: 8. In DNA form, the CDR3 reads TGTGCCAGCAGTCCCCACCAGGGGGGCAACACTGAAGCTTTCTTT. It yields the protein CASSPHQGGNTEAFF.

The rearrangement uses TRBV28 and TRBJ2-7, with TRBD2 matching over 7 bases. Germline trimming cut 7 bases from V and 3 bases from J; bases unmatched to any gene: 15. This CDR3 has 16 amino acids. Germline assignment: CDR1 MDHEN and CDR2 SYDVKM. CDR3 DNA: TGTGCCAGCATGGAGCGGGGAGTCTCCTCCTACTACGAGCAGTACTTC. This gives the protein CASMERGVSSYYEQYF.

The chain recombines TRBV9 with TRBJ1-1, with 8 bases fitting TRBD1. Germline lookup yields CDR1 SGDLS and CDR2 YYNGEE. CDR3 length: 15 residues. J was trimmed by 4 bases and V by 0 bases; bases with no gene match: 5. CDR3 in DNA: TGTGCCAGCAGCGTAGCTACAGGGGGGGGCACTGAAGCTTTCTTT. This codes for CASSVATGGGTEAFF. The whole variable domain, filled in from reference TRBV9 and TRBJ1-1, reads DSGVTQTPKHLITATGQRVTLRCSPRSGDLSVYWYQQSLDQGLQFLIQYYNGEERAKGNILERFSAQQFPDLHSELNLSSLELGDSALYFCASSVATGGGTEAFFGQGTRLTVV.

This chain uses TRBV5-1 with TRBJ1-2; TRBD1 agrees at 9 bases. The CDR3 loop spans 14 amino acids. J lost 8 bases, V lost 1 base, and 6 bases had no gene match. Germline V CDR1 and CDR2: SGHRS, YFSETQ. The CDR3 reads CASSLNGQGWGYTF. CDR3 coding DNA: TGCGCCAGCAGCTTGAACGGACAGGGGTGGGGCTACACCTTC.

This chain joins TRBV19 and TRBJ1-2; 7 positions agree with TRBD1. CDR1 is LNHDA and CDR2 is SQIVND in the germline V gene (reference sequence). The CDR3 length is 13 residues. Trimming took 7 bases from V and 5 from J; bases not matched to a gene: 7. The CDR3 sequence: CASTLTGEYGYTF. The DNA for the CDR3 is TGTGCCAGTACCCTTACAGGGGAGTATGGCTACACCTTC.

The chain combines TRBV3-1 (or the pseudogene TRBV3-2) with TRBJ2-1, with 7 bases that match TRBD2. CDR1 LGHDT and CDR2 YNNKEL come from the germline V gene (reference sequence). With V trimmed by 1 base and J by 8 bases, 14 bases remained unmatched. The CDR3 totals 17 residues. CDR3 sequence reads: CASSQGFGGFTKDEQFF. CDR3 in DNA: TGTGCCAGCAGCCAAGGGTTCGGGGGGTTCACAAAGGATGAGCAGTTCTTC.

This clone was counted a few times. The chain carries TRBV5-4 and TRBJ1-2, with D uncertain. The ends were cut back, 4 bases at V and 4 bases at J, with 17 bases in the middle. Germline values: CDR1 SGHNT, CDR2 YYREEE (reference sequence). This CDR3 region has 15 residues. CDR3: CASSTRTGGGYGYTF. CDR3 sequence (DNA): TGTGCCAGCAGCACCCGGACCGGAGGCGGCTATGGCTACACCTTC.

The chain recombines TRBV11-1 with TRBJ2-4; D perhaps matches TRBD2 (6 bases). Trimming cost V 4 bases and J 4 bases, with 11 bases left between them. The CDR3 has 14 amino acids. Germline V gene lookup returns CDR1 SGHAT and CDR2 FQDESV (reference sequence). CDR3 sequence (DNA): TGTGCCAGCAGCTGGACCGGAGGGAAAAACATTCAGTACTTC. Translating gives CASSWTGGKNIQYF.

The chain employs TRBV2 and TRBJ2-7, with a possible D match to TRBD1 (5 bases). This CDR3 region has 13 residues. The germline gives CDR1 SNHLY, CDR2 FYNNEI. V was cut by 6 bases and J by 2 bases, with 11 bases left in between. CDR3 amino acids: CASRDRYAYEQYF. The CDR3 DNA follows: TGTGCCAGCAGAGACAGATACGCCTACGAGCAGTACTTC. Looking up the rest from reference TRBV2 and TRBJ2-7 gives the full variable domain: EPEVTQTPSHQVTQMGQEVILRCVPISNHLYFYWYRQILGQKVEFLVSFYNNEISEKSEIFDDQFSVERPDGSNFTLKIRSTKLEDSAMYFCASRDRYAYEQYFGPGTRLTVT.

The V call is TRBV7-2, the J call TRBJ1-2; a weak D match, TRBD1 (6 bases). CDR3 length equals 14 residues. V was trimmed by 5 bases and J by 2 bases, leaving 12 bases between them. Germline values: CDR1 SGHTA, CDR2 FQGNSA. The CDR3 here is CASSGRTENYGYTF. Written as DNA, the CDR3 is TGTGCCAGCAGCGGACGGACAGAGAACTATGGCTACACCTTC.

The CDR3 region has the DNA TGTGCCAGCAGTGAAGCGCGGGTTTACGAGCAGTACTTC. Protein product: CASSEARVYEQYF. V usage is TRBV6-1 and J usage is TRBJ2-7; a possible D gene is TRBD2 (5 bases). The CDR3 has 13 amino acids. The germline V gene has CDR1 MNHNS and CDR2 SASEGT. The V and J ends lost 0 bases and 4 bases respectively, with 7 bases between them.

V is TRBV7-2 and J is TRBJ2-2; D uncertain. The germline V gene encodes CDR1 SGHTA and CDR2 FQGNSA. The CDR3 loop spans 13 amino acids. The V end lost 4 bases, the J end lost 5 bases, and 8 bases lay between the germline ends. The CDR3 sequence is CASSSLTTGELFF. In DNA form, the CDR3 reads TGTGCCAGCAGCTCCCTTACTACCGGGGAGCTGTTTTTT.

Regarding this clone: This same CDR3 is encoded by further DNA sequences in the sample. The chain links TRBV5-1 to TRBJ2-7; D is possibly TRBD1 (6 bases). V was clipped by 4 bases and J by 2 bases, with 10 bases between them. The CDR3 is made up of 13 amino acids. CDR1 and CDR2 from the germline V gene are SGHRS and YFSETQ. DNA for the CDR3: TGCGCCAGCAGCGGTGGACAGACCTACGAGCAGTACTTC. It is translated as CASSGGQTYEQYF.